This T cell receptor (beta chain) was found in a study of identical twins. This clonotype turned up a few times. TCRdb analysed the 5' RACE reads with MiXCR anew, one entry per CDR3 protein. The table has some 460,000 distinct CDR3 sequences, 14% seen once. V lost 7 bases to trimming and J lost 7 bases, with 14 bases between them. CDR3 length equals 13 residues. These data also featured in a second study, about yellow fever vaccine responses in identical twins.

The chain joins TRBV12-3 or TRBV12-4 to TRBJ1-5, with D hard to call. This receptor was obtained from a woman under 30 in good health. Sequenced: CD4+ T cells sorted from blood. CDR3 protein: CASTPSYGQPQHF. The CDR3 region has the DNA TGTGCCAGCACTCCTTCTTATGGGCAGCCCCAGCATTTT.